This T cell receptor (beta chain) was sequenced in a study of shared clonotypes between healthy human individuals. Trimming removed 5 bases from V and 4 bases from J, with 16 bases in between. CDR1 and CDR2 from the germline V gene are SGHTA and FQGNSA. The CDR3 is 15 residues long. As concerns this clone: The antigen remains unidentified.

On sorted subsets, replicate PCRs used roughly 220 ng DNA, or 25,000 to 35,000 T cell genomes. Method: immunoSEQ multiplex PCR; TCRdb's copy keeps in-frame clones and lacks some. The profile shows millions of clones, over 90% of them singletons. Findings and caveats of the study: Sampling included only blood; tissue repertoires likely differ. Generation probabilities were higher for clonotypes shared across all four sorted-subset donors than for unshared ones.

The sample comprised naive CD4+ T cells from PBMCs. Subset given: CD45RA+ positively selected. The chain employs TRBV7-2 and TRBJ2-3, with D perhaps TRBD2 (5 bases). The source is a man in his late teens or twenties in good health. Some clones in this sample may be carry-over from other donors' samples. The CDR3 loop reads CASSPFSAGPDTQYF. DNA for the CDR3: TGTGCCAGCAGCCCTTTTTCGGCGGGTCCAGATACGCAGTATTTT.